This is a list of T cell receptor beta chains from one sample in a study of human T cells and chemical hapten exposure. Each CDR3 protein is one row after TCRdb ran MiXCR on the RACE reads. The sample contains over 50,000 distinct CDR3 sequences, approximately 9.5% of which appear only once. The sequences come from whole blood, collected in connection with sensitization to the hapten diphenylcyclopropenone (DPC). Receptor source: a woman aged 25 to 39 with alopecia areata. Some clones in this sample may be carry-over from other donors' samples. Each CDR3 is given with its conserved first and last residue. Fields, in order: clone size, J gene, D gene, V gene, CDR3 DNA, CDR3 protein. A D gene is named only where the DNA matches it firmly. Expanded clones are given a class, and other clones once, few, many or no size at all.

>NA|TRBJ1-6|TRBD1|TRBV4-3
TGCGCCAGCAGCCAAGCAGGGGGTCAATCACCCCTCCACTTT
CASSQAGGQSPLHF
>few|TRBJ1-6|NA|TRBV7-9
TGTGCCAGCAGCTTAGGGTCAGCCTCCTATAATTCACCCCTCCACTTT
CASSLGSASYNSPLHF
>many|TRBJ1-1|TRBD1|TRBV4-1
TGCGCCAGCAGCCAGGACAGGGGGGTTTACACTGAAGCTTTCTTT
CASSQDRGVYTEAFF
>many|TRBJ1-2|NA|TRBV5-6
TGTGCCAGCAGTTACCCTGTAAGGACCGGAGGCTACACCTTC
CASSYPVRTGGYTF
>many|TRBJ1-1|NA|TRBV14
TGTGCCAGCAGCCAAGTGAAGAACACTGAAGCTTTCTTT
CASSQVKNTEAFF
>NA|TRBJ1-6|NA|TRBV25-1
TGTGCCAGCAGTGAACCACACAATTCACCCCTCCACTTT
CASSEPHNSPLHF
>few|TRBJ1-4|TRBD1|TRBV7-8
TGTGCCAGCCAGGGGGCGGCTAATGAAAAACTGTTTTTT
CASQGAANEKLFF
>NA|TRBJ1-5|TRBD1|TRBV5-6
TGTGCCAGCAGCTTGGTAGGGGGCGGAGATCAGCCCCAGCATTTT
CASSLVGGGDQPQHF
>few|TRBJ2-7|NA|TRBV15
TGTGCCACCAGCAGAGATCCCGGGACCTCCTACGAGCAGTACTTC
CATSRDPGTSYEQYF
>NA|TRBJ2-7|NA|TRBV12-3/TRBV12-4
TGTGCCAGCAGTTTGGTCAGATCCTACGAGCAGTACTTC
CASSLVRSYEQYF
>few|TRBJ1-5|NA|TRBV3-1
TGTGCCAGCAGCCAAGATTTGAGGCAGCCCCAGCATTTT
CASSQDLRQPQHF
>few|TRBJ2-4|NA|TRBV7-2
TGTGCCAGCAGCTCCGTAAGGGGGTCCCCTTCCCGTTGGTGGTTC
CASSSVRGSPSRWWF
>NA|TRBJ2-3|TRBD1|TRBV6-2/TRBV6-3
TGTGCCAGCACCTACGACGCGGGCGGACAGGTGGTGGATACGCAGTATTTT
CASTYDAGGQVVDTQYF
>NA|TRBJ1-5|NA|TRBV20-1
TGCAGTGCTAGAGCCAGGGATCAGCCCCAGCATTTT
CSARARDQPQHF